This is a list of T cell receptor beta chains from one sample in a study of blood T cell repertoires in COVID-19. Profiled with immunoSEQ multiplex PCR; TCRdb holds only in-frame clones, not every one. The repertoire has fewer than 200,000 clones, 79% of them found once; the top ten carry around 17%. The sequencing input was PBMCs or T cells enriched from blood (not recorded which). The receptors here all came from a woman aged 70-85 years in a cohort exposed to, infected with or recovered from COVID-19 (not recorded which). The CDR3 runs from the conserved cysteine through the conserved F or W. A D gene is named only where the DNA matches it firmly. Expanded clones get a size class; other rows say once, few or many, or leave the size out.

clone_size j_call v_call d_call cdr3_nt cdr3_aa
few TRBJ2-7 TRBV11-2 . TGTGCCAGCAGCCGACAGTACGAGCAGTACTTC CASSRQYEQYF
few TRBJ2-1 TRBV2 . TGTGCCAGCATGGGACAGCGGGCGAGGGGTCTGCGGGAAGTATCCTACAATGAGCAGTTCTTC CASMGQRARGLREVSYNEQFF
. TRBJ1-2 TRBV10-3 . TGTGCCATCAGTGAGTCGATTCGGGACTACCTTGGCTACACCTTC CAISESIRDYLGYTF
. TRBJ1-1 TRBV6-6 . TGTGCCAGCTTTAGGACAGTCACGAACACTGAAGCTTTCTTT CASFRTVTNTEAFF
. TRBJ1-2 TRBV28 . TGTGCCAGCATGCGCAATAACTATGGCTACACCTTC CASMRNNYGYTF
. TRBJ1-2 TRBV24-1 . TGTGCCACCAGTGAGGCAAGAACTAACTATGGCTACACCTTC CATSEARTNYGYTF
. TRBJ1-2 TRBV28 TRBD1 TGTGCCAGCAGTTTTGGGACAGGGGTAAAGAAAGACACCTTC CASSFGTGVKKDTF
. TRBJ2-5 TRBV28 TRBD2 TGTGCCAGCAGTGTAGCTTCCCGCTTGGCTAGCGGGGCTGGGGAGACCCAGTACTTC CASSVASRLASGAGETQYF
. TRBJ2-5 TRBV18 . TGTGCCAGCTCACTCCAACAGGAAGGCCTCCAAGAGACCCAGTACTTC CASSLQQEGLQETQYF
. TRBJ2-5 TRBV27 TRBD2 TGTGCCAGCAGTTCGTCACTAGCGGGGCAAGAGACCCAGTACTTC CASSSSLAGQETQYF
. TRBJ1-2 TRBV12-2 . TGTGCAAGTCGCTTAGCTGCAGTCAGGGTATACTATGGCTACACCTTC CASRLAAVRVYYGYTF
. TRBJ2-2 TRBV6-5 . TGTGCCAGCAGGAGAGGACAGACCGGGGAGCTGTTTTTT CASRRGQTGELFF
. TRBJ1-3 TRBV21-1 . TGTGCCAGCCCTGACAGGACTTCTGGAAACACCATATATTTT CASPDRTSGNTIYF
. TRBJ2-1 TRBV7-6 TRBD2 TGTGCCAGCTGTTTGGGGACTAGCCCCTACAATGAGCAGTTCTTC CASCLGTSPYNEQFF
. TRBJ2-2 TRBV2 . TGTGCCAGCAAACAGGGACCTAACACCGGGGAGCTGTTTTTT CASKQGPNTGELFF
. TRBJ2-5 TRBV15 TRBD2 TGTGCCACCAGCAGAGGGAGGTCGCGGGAGGGCCGAGAGACCCAGTACTTC CATSRGRSREGRETQYF
. TRBJ2-7 TRBV30 TRBD1 TGTGCCTGGAATAGACAGGGCAGCCTGGGGGAGCAGTACTTC CAWNRQGSLGEQYF
. TRBJ2-7 TRBV5-1 . TGCGCCAGCAGTTTAGCAAATCACGAGCAGTACTTC CASSLANHEQYF
once TRBJ1-5 TRBV7-9 . TGTGCCAGCAGCAACGGGGATCAGCCCCAGCATTTT CASSNGDQPQHF
. TRBJ1-2 TRBV7-9 TRBD1 TGTGCCAGCAGCTCCTCCGGGACAGGATTCTATGGCTACACCTTC CASSSSGTGFYGYTF
. TRBJ2-1 TRBV20-1 TRBD2 TGCAGTGCTCGGACTAGCGGGCGATTATTCTTC CSARTSGRLFF
. TRBJ2-3 TRBV28 TRBD2 TGTGCCGGGGGAGGGGTCCAAAGGGATACGCAGTATTTT CAGGGVQRDTQYF
. TRBJ1-5 TRBV27 TRBD1 TGTGCCAGCAGTTTATTAGGGCAGGGGGCTCAGCCCCAGCATTTT CASSLLGQGAQPQHF
. TRBJ2-1 TRBV6-5 TRBD2 TGTGCCAGCACCCTAGGACTAGCGGGGAACAATGAGCAGTTCTTC CASTLGLAGNNEQFF
. TRBJ1-3 TRBV4-1 . TGCGCCAGCAGCTCCCTCTCTGGAAACACCATATATTTT CASSSLSGNTIYF
once TRBJ2-7 TRBV28 . TGTGCCAGCAGTTTCTCGCGGGCTAGCTGGTACGAGCAGTACTTC CASSFSRASWYEQYF
. TRBJ1-4 TRBV6-1 . TGTGCCAGCAGTGAAATCGTGAGGTATAAAGAAAAACTGTTTTTT CASSEIVRYKEKLFF
. TRBJ2-5 TRBV4-1 TRBD2 TGCGCCAGCAGTCGAGCTAGCGGGAGGGGCGAGACCCAGTACTTC CASSRASGRGETQYF
. TRBJ1-1 TRBV28 TRBD1 TGTGCCAGCAGTACCCGAAGGTCAGGGGGCGGAAGGACTGAAGCTTTCTTT CASSTRRSGGGRTEAFF
. TRBJ1-5 TRBV28 . TGTGCCAGCGAGGAAACCCTAGGCAATCAGCCCCAGCATTTT CASEETLGNQPQHF
. TRBJ1-1 TRBV12-3/TRBV12-4 . TGTGCCAGCAGTTTAGGGAGTTACACTGAAGCTTTCTTT CASSLGSYTEAFF
few TRBJ2-6 TRBV4-3 TRBD2 TGCGCCAGCAGCCACCGCACGGGGGGGACCGCCGGGGCCAACGTCCTGACTTTC CASSHRTGGTAGANVLTF
. TRBJ1-5 TRBV18 TRBD1 TGTGCCAGCTCACCAAGGACAGGACATAGCAATCAGCCCCAGCATTTT CASSPRTGHSNQPQHF
. TRBJ2-5 TRBV28 . TGTGCCAGCATCGCCCGAGGGAGAGGGAGAGAGACCCAGTACTTC CASIARGRGRETQYF
. TRBJ1-4 TRBV5-1 . TGCGCCAGCTCACGGGGAGTCTCTAATGAAAAACTGTTTTTT CASSRGVSNEKLFF
. TRBJ1-2 TRBV2 . TGTGCCAGCAGTGACCAGGGGAGCTATGGCTACACCTTC CASSDQGSYGYTF
few TRBJ1-4 TRBV7-9 . TGTGCCAGCAGTGTAGGGGGAAGTGAAAAACTGTTTTTT CASSVGGSEKLFF
. TRBJ1-1 TRBV18 . TGTGCCAGCTCACCGCCGGGATCCGGGGGCACTGAAGCTTTCTTT CASSPPGSGGTEAFF
once TRBJ2-7 TRBV2 . TGTGCCAGCAGCTGGACACGCGGCGAGCAGTACTTC CASSWTRGEQYF
. TRBJ1-1 TRBV7-9 . TGTGCCAGCAGCTTGTGGGGGAGGGGGACTGGGACTGAAGCTTTCTTT CASSLWGRGTGTEAFF
few TRBJ1-4 TRBV5-1 TRBD1 TGCGCCAGCAGCCCTACAGGGGGATACAATGAAAAACTGTTTTTT CASSPTGGYNEKLFF
. TRBJ1-4 TRBV6-5 . TGTGCCAGCACCCCATCCAGGGGCTCTAATGAAAAACTGTTTTTT CASTPSRGSNEKLFF
. TRBJ2-1 TRBV11-1 . TGTGCCAGCAGCATCCCTACTAGCAACGAGCAGTTCTTC CASSIPTSNEQFF
. TRBJ1-1 TRBV12-3/TRBV12-4 . TGTGCCAGCGGGGGGGAGAAATTCACTGAAGCTTTCTTT CASGGEKFTEAFF
. TRBJ2-2 TRBV24-1 . TGTGCCGCACAGGGTCTCTCCGGGGAGCTGTTTTTT CAAQGLSGELFF
. TRBJ2-5 TRBV6-5 TRBD2 TGTGCCAGCAGCCAGTCGGGCGGGAGAATAGAGACCCAGTACTTC CASSQSGGRIETQYF
. TRBJ2-5 TRBV18 . TGTGCCAGCTCAGGAGGGATCGGGGTAGGTGAAGAGACCCAGTACTTC CASSGGIGVGEETQYF
. TRBJ1-1 TRBV5-1 . TGCGCCAGCAGCTTACAGGGCCCCAACACTGAAGCTTTCTTT CASSLQGPNTEAFF
. TRBJ2-1 TRBV28 TRBD2 TGTGCCAGCAGCATCTGGCTAGCGGGGGGCAATGAGCAGTTCTTC CASSIWLAGGNEQFF
. TRBJ2-5 TRBV7-9 . TGTGCCAGCAGCTTACAGGTAGAGACCCAGTACTTC CASSLQVETQYF
few TRBJ2-7 TRBV2 TRBD1 TGTGCCAGCAGTGAAGGGGGACAGGGGTTTTACGAGCAGTACTTC CASSEGGQGFYEQYF
. TRBJ1-2 TRBV29-1 TRBD1 TGCAGCGTCGGGACAGGGGGCTTCGACTATGGCTACACCTTC CSVGTGGFDYGYTF
. TRBJ2-1 TRBV6-1 . TGTGCCAGCAGTGAAATCTTTGGGGCAGTCTCCTACAATGAGCAGTTCTTC CASSEIFGAVSYNEQFF
few TRBJ2-3 TRBV9 TRBD2 TGTGCCAGCAGCCCATCGCTCCGGACTAGCGGAAGCACAGATACGCAGTATTTT CASSPSLRTSGSTDTQYF